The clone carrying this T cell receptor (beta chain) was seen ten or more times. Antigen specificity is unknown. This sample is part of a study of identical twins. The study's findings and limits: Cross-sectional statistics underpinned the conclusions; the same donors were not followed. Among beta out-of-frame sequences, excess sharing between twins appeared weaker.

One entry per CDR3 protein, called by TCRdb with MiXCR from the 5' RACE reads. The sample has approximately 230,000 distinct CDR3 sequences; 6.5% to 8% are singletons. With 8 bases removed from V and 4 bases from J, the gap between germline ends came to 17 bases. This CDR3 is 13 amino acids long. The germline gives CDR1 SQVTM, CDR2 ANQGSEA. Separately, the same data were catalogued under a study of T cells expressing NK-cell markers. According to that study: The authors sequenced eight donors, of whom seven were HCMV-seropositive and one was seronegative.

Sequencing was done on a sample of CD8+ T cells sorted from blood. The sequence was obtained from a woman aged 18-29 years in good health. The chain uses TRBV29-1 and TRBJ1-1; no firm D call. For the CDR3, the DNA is TGCAGCTCCGAGAAACGGTCAGGCACTGAAGCTTTCTTT. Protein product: CSSEKRSGTEAFF.